These T cell receptor beta chains were read from a single sample in a study of blood T cell repertoires in COVID-19. Profiling relied on immunoSEQ multiplex PCR, and the TCRdb table lists in-frame clones only, not all of them. The sample lists about 480,000 clones; 88% were seen once. The material sequenced was peripheral blood. The receptors originated from a woman in her 50s with COVID-19, enrolled during active disease. Both conserved end residues are part of each CDR3.

v_call cdr3_aa
TRBV5-1 CASSSPDRGEGYTF
TRBV12-2 CASRLGLGRERGYTF
TRBV5-1 CASSLEGGTDTQYF
TRBV7-2 CASSEGTSGGDTQYF
TRBV6-5 CASRPGQGGRNTIYF
TRBV9 CASSQFRDSLSYEQYF
TRBV5-1 CASSLAAGTLTYEQYF
TRBV27 CASSFRDAGDTQYF
TRBV29-1 CSVARTSRQNDEQYF
TRBV11-3 CASSFGLAGIISYNEQFF
TRBV23-1 CARKREVIGELFF
TRBV5-1 CASSPPVRSTDTQYF
TRBV27 CASSLSIAASTDTQYF
TRBV3-1/TRBV3-2 CASSQTLRTGGDQEDEKLFF
TRBV2 CASTGYRAEAFF
TRBV2 CASSVTGEQYF